This T cell receptor (beta chain) is drawn from a study of relationships among human T cell subsets (dated by TCRdb to the early 2010s). General notes on the study: Sequencing was performed on eight distinct blood T cell populations: pan T, CD8 cytotoxic, regulatory, Th1, Th2, naive plus transitional, activated and memory cells.

With regard to this clonotype: The clone's antigen remains unknown. No qualities accompany the bases; no much larger clone lies one base away.

What the authors observed across the whole study: V, D and J usage, CDR3 length and N-nucleotide additions showed no statistically significant differences among the seven subsets. Over 55% of CD8+ cytotoxic sequences were found to belong to clones with over 100 reads, whereas few such clones were observed in the regulatory and Th2 subsets. The bead-based sorting could not exclude a CD4+CD8+ double-positive population. The considerable overlap in CDR3s among Th1, Th2 and regulatory T cells was taken as suggesting that cell fate choices are stochastic.

The germline V and J ends show losses of 3 bases and 5 bases respectively, and no gene match explains 4 bases of the junction. The CDR3 goes from the cysteine to the phenylalanine over 15 residues. CDR3 DNA is the only sequence kept; it has 45 bases, read in frame from the first base. Isolated CD4+ and CD8+ T cells were pooled, and anti-CD45RA microbeads were used to isolate naive plus transitional T cells from the pooled cells. To isolate the T cell subsets, Miltenyi superparamagnetic beads coated with subset-specific monoclonal antibodies were used. All T cell populations were isolated from peripheral blood. Ficoll separation of whole blood yielded mononuclear cells, and anti-CD14 microbeads were then used to deplete the monocytes. Isolated cell populations were immediately resuspended in RNAprotect reagent. The library was built by means of multiplex PCR. Instrument on record: 454 GS FLX. TCR alpha and beta CDR3 regions were amplified from mRNA by semiquantitative ARM-PCR. In ARM-PCR, tagged nested gene-specific primers were applied first, and communal superprimers then carried out the exponential amplification. Nested primers were removed by exonuclease before the second amplification round on first-round PCR products. The amplicons were sequenced on the 454 platform, a system that can rapidly sequence millions of DNA fragments without cloning bias. A read mappable to both V and J germline segments was defined as an effective read. In the authors' own workflow: IRmap, which uses pyromap, a Smith-Waterman modification adapted to 454 sequencing errors, was used to assign reads to germline V, D and J segments. D-beta assignments were filtered using cutoffs set at the 99th percentile of alignment scores from simulated random sequences. The amino acids between the conserved V-segment Y[YFLI]C motif and the J-segment [FW]GXGT motif were defined as CDR3. A compound Poisson process model, previously applied to large-scale EST data, was used to estimate repertoire diversity. A procedure for detecting cross-contamination was used to argue that the shared CDR3s did not come from sample contamination. The public reads were quality trimmed at Q25 with fastp and then assembled into clones with MiXCR by TCRdb, keeping productive beta chains. Rows are combined by CDR3 protein, so each entry shows the most common genes and DNA. TCRdb's processing, not the authors' own work, is the source of the V and J calls. The sample table lists 7,000 to 9,500 distinct CDR3 sequences, around 64% of them with a count of one. Roughly 52% of the sample is taken by the ten largest.

The source is a man aged 35-49 years in good health. The rearranged segments are TRBV12-3 or TRBV12-4 and TRBJ2-5; 12 nucleotides in the junction match TRBD2. Sequenced material: naive and transitional (CD45RA+) T cells sorted from blood. Per the publication, the cell subset or site label means: CD45RA+ naive plus transitional T cells (Tn+t). The CDR3 has the sequence CASSFRLAGEETQYF. In nucleotide form, the sequence is TGTGCCAGCAGTTTTCGACTAGCGGGGGAGGAGACCCAGTACTTC.